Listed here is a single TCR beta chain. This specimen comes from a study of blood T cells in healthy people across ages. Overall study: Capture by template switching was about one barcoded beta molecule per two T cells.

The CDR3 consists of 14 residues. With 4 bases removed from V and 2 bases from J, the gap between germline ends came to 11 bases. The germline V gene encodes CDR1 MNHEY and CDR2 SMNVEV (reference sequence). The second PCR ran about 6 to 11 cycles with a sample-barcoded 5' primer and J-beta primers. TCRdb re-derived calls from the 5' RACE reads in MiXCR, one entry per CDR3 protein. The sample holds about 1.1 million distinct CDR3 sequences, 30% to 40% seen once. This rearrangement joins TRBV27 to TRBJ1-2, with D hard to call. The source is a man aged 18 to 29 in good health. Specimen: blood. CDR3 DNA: TGTGCCAGCAGTTCGACCCCCAGAAACTATGGCTACACCTTC. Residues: CASSSTPRNYGYTF.